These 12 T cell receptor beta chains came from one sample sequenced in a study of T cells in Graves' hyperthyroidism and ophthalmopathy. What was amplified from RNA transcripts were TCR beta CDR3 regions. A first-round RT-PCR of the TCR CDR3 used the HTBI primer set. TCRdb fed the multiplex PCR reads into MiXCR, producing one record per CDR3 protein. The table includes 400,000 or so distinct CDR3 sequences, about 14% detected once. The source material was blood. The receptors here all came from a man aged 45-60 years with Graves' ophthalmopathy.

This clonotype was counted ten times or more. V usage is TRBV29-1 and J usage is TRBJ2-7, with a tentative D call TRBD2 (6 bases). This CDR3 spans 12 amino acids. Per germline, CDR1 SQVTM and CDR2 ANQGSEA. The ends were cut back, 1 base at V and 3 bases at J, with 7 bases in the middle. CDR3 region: CSVEVGGYEQYF. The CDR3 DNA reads TGCAGCGTTGAAGTCGGGGGCTACGAGCAGTACTTC.

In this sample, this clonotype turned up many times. Here the CDR3 reads CSAVSGSSYNEQFF. CDR3 coding DNA: TGCAGTGCAGTTAGCGGGAGCTCCTACAATGAGCAGTTCTTC. The chain links TRBV20-1 to TRBJ2-1, with 9 bases lining up with TRBD2. CDR1 and CDR2 from the germline V gene are DFQATT and SNEGSKA (reference sequence). V lost 6 bases and J lost 0; bases outside the gene matches: 3. The CDR3 loop spans 14 amino acids.

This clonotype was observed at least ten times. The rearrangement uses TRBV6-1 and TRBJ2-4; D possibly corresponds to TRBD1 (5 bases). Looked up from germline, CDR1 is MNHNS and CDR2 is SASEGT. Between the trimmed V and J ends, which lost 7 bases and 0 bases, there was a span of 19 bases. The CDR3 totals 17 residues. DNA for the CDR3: TGTGCCAGCATGCCCTGGGATGGGGCGCTAGCCAAAAACATTCAGTACTTC. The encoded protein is CASMPWDGALAKNIQYF.

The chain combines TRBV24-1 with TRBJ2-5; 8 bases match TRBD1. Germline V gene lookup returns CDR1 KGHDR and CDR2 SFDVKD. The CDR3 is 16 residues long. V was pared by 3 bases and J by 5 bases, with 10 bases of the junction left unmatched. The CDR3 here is CATSDDGQGTRETQYF. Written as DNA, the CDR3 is TGTGCCACCAGTGATGACGGACAGGGAACTCGGGAGACCCAGTACTTC.

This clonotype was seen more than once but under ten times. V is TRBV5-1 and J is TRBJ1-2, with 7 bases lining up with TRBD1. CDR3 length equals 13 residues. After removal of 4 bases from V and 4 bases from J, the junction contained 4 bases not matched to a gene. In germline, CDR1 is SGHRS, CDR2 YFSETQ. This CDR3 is CASSEGASYGYTF. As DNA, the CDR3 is TGCGCCAGCAGCGAGGGGGCGAGCTATGGCTACACCTTC.

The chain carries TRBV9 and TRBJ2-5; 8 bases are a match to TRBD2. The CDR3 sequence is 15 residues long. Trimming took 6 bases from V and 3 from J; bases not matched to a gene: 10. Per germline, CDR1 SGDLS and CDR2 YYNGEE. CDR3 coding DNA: TGTGCCAGCAATCCCGGGGGGGCTAGCAAAGAGACCCAGTACTTC. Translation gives CASNPGGASKETQYF. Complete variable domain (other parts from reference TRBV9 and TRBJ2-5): DSGVTQTPKHLITATGQRVTLRCSPRSGDLSVYWYQQSLDQGLQFLIQYYNGEERAKGNILERFSAQQFPDLHSELNLSSLELGDSALYFCASNPGGASKETQYFGPGTRLLVL.

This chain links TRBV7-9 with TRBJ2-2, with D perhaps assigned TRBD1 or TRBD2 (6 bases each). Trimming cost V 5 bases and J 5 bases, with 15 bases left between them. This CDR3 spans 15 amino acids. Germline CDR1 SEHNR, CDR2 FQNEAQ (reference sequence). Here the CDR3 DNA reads TGTGCCAGCAGCCGCCGAGGGGGACTTACCGGGGAGCTGTTTTTT. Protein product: CASSRRGGLTGELFF.

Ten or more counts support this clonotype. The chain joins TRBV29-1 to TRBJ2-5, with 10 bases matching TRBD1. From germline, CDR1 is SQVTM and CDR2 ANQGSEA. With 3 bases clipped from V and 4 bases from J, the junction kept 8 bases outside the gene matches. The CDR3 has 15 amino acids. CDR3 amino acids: CSVEPDRGRGETQYF. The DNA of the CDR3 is TGCAGCGTTGAGCCAGACAGGGGGCGCGGAGAGACCCAGTACTTC.

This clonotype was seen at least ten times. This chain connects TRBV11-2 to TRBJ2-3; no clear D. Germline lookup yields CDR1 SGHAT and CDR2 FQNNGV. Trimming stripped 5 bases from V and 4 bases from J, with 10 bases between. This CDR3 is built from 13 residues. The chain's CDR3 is CASSRPLADTQYF. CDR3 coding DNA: TGTGCCAGCAGCCGCCCTTTGGCAGATACGCAGTATTTT. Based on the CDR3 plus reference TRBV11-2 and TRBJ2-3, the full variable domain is EAGVAQSPRYKIIEKRQSVAFWCNPISGHATLYWYQQILGQGPKLLIQFQNNGVVDDSQLPKDRFSAERLKGVDSTLKIQPAKLEDSAVYLCASSRPLADTQYFGPGTRLTVL.

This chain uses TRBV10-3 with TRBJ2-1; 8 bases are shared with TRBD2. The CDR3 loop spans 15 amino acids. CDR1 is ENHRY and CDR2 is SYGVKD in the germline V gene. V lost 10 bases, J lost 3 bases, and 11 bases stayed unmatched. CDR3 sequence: CATENSGIGYNEQFF. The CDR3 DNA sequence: TGTGCCACAGAGAATAGCGGGATAGGCTACAATGAGCAGTTCTTC.

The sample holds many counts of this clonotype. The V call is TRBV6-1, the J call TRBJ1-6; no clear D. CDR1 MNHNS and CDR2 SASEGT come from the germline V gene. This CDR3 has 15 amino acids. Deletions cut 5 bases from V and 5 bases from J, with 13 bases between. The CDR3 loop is CASSPSRSNNSPLHF. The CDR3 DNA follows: TGTGCCAGCAGTCCCTCAAGGAGCAATAATTCACCCCTCCACTTT.

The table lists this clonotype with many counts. Here the CDR3 DNA reads TGCGCCAGCAGCTTGCTAGGCCAGGGCAGACCGAACACTGAAGCTTTCTTT. It specifies CASSLLGQGRPNTEAFF. V is TRBV5-1 and J is TRBJ1-1, with a weak D call TRBD1 (5 bases). Trimming took off 1 base at V and 1 base at J, with 17 bases between the two ends. The germline CDR1 and CDR2 sequences are SGHRS and YFSETQ. The length of the CDR3 is 17 residues.